Sequencing of this T cell receptor beta chain was carried out in a study of blood T cell repertoires in COVID-19. After removal of 8 bases from V and 8 bases from J, the junction contained 10 bases not matched to a gene. The V gene's germline CDR1 is MNHEY and CDR2 SVGAGI. This CDR3 contains 14 residues. Profiling relied on immunoSEQ multiplex PCR, and the TCRdb table lists in-frame clones only, not all of them. The profile covers around 140,000 clones, with approximately 84% appearing a single time and 44% taken by the ten largest. The clonotype originates from a human donor in a cohort sampled during active COVID-19. The chain uses TRBV6-5 and TRBJ2-1; 9 bases agree with TRBD1. The sample was peripheral blood. The CDR3 is CASSGQGSTHEQFF. Written as DNA, the CDR3 is TGTGCCAGCTCCGGACAGGGGTCAACCCATGAGCAGTTCTTC.